A selection of T cell receptor beta chains follows, all from one sample in a study of blood T cell repertoires in COVID-19. Clones were sequenced by immunoSEQ multiplex PCR, and TCRdb holds only the in-frame ones, with some missing. The sample has under 200,000 clones; around four fifths are singletons. The specimen sequenced was peripheral blood. The receptors were gathered from a man aged 65 to 79 with active or convalescent COVID-19. CDR3s include the opening cysteine and the closing phenylalanine or tryptophan. Each record gives: J gene, D gene, V gene, CDR3 length, clone size, CDR3 DNA, CDR3 protein. D genes are given only for firm matches. For some rows the clone size is stated as once, few or many, or as a class when expanded; others skip it.

TRBJ1-1	NA	TRBV6-5	14	NA	TGTGCCAGCTGTCGTCTTGCGGGGGACACTGAAGCTTTCTTT	CASCRLAGDTEAFF
TRBJ2-7	NA	TRBV27	15	NA	TGTGCCAGCGCCCCCCGCGGGTTGAGTTCCTACGAGCAGTACTTC	CASAPRGLSSYEQYF
TRBJ2-1	TRBD1	TRBV2	13	NA	TGTGCCAGCCTGACGACAGGGTGGAATGAGCAGTTCTTC	CASLTTGWNEQFF
TRBJ1-2	TRBD1	TRBV28	13	NA	TGTGCCAGCACTCCGGGACAGGGTCTTGGCTACACCTTC	CASTPGQGLGYTF
TRBJ2-7	TRBD1	TRBV27	15	NA	TGTGCCAGCAGTTCAAACCGGGACAGGGGGCTCGAGCAGTACTTC	CASSSNRDRGLEQYF
TRBJ1-2	NA	TRBV30	13	NA	TGTGCCTACCCTTGGGGGGAAAACTATGGCTACACCTTC	CAYPWGENYGYTF
TRBJ2-7	TRBD2	TRBV6-5	14	NA	TGTGCCAGCAGCTCCTTAGCGGGAACCTACGAGCAGTACTTC	CASSSLAGTYEQYF
TRBJ2-7	NA	TRBV20-1	12	NA	TGCAGTGCTAGTGCGGACAAGGGAGAGCAGTACTTC	CSASADKGEQYF
TRBJ1-5	TRBD1	TRBV7-9	14	few	TGTGCCAGCAGCTCCACGGGACAGTATCAGCCCCAGCATTTT	CASSSTGQYQPQHF
TRBJ1-5	NA	TRBV28	12	NA	TGTGCCAGCAGTCTAGGTGGGCAGCCCCAGCATTTT	CASSLGGQPQHF
TRBJ1-5	NA	TRBV6-2/TRBV6-3	16	once	TGTGCCAGCAGTTACTTCGGGGGGCGAGGCAATCAGCCCCAGCATTTT	CASSYFGGRGNQPQHF
TRBJ1-1	NA	TRBV7-9	12	NA	TGTGCCAGCAGCTTATACCAGGCTGAAGCTTTCTTT	CASSLYQAEAFF
TRBJ1-1	NA	TRBV3-1/TRBV3-2	14	few	TGTGCCAGCAGCCTAGGGACTGTGAACACTGAAGCTTTCTTT	CASSLGTVNTEAFF
TRBJ1-6	NA	TRBV5-6	15	NA	TGTGCCAGCAGCTTGGGGCTTAATAATAATTCACCCCTCCACTTT	CASSLGLNNNSPLHF
TRBJ1-6	NA	TRBV7-2	15	NA	TGTGCCAGCAGCTCCATGACCCCCGGGGTTTCACCCCTCCACTTT	CASSSMTPGVSPLHF
TRBJ2-1	TRBD1	TRBV15	17	NA	TGTGCCACCAGCAGAGATGTTGGGACAGATCAGGTGAATGAGCAGTTCTTC	CATSRDVGTDQVNEQFF
TRBJ2-1	NA	TRBV11-3	15	NA	TGTGCCAGCAGCTTTGGGGCAGGCCCCCTCGATGAGCAGTTCTTC	CASSFGAGPLDEQFF
TRBJ1-1	NA	TRBV12-3/TRBV12-4	13	NA	TGTGCCAGCAGCTTCTTGTCCGGGACAGAAGCTTTCTTT	CASSFLSGTEAFF
TRBJ2-3	TRBD1	TRBV29-1	13	NA	TGCAGCGTTGTGACGGGACAGAGGGATACGCAGTATTTT	CSVVTGQRDTQYF
TRBJ1-1	TRBD1	TRBV6-5	14	NA	TGTGCCAGCAGTCATCGGGACAGGGTCACTGAAGCTTTCTTT	CASSHRDRVTEAFF
TRBJ1-3	NA	TRBV5-8	10	NA	TGTGCCAGCAGCGCAGGGACCATATATTTT	CASSAGTIYF
TRBJ1-2	NA	TRBV25-1	14	NA	TGTGCCAGCACCCTAGGCAACGGTAACTATGGCTACACCTTC	CASTLGNGNYGYTF
TRBJ1-2	TRBD1	TRBV27	12	few	TGTGCCAGCAGTTCTCACAGGGGCGGCTACACCTTC	CASSSHRGGYTF
TRBJ1-5	NA	TRBV29-1	12	NA	TGCAGCGTTCGATCAGGGGATCAGCCCCAGCATTTT	CSVRSGDQPQHF
TRBJ1-5	NA	TRBV21-1	14	NA	TGTGCCAGCACCACCCCCGGGACATACCAGCCCCAGCATTTT	CASTTPGTYQPQHF
TRBJ1-1	NA	TRBV6-5	16	few	TGTGCCAGCAGTTACCTAGTGGGCAGGGGCGACACTGAAGCTTTCTTT	CASSYLVGRGDTEAFF
TRBJ1-1	TRBD1	TRBV7-9	13	NA	TGTGCCAGCAGCGAAGGGACAGCCCCTACAGCTTTCTTT	CASSEGTAPTAFF
TRBJ1-2	TRBD1	TRBV2	12	NA	TGTGCCAGCAGGACAGGGTCCCGGGGCTACACCTTC	CASRTGSRGYTF
TRBJ2-3	NA	TRBV18	14	NA	TGTGCCAGCTCAAAGCCTAGCGACACAGATACGCAGTATTTT	CASSKPSDTDTQYF
TRBJ2-2	TRBD2	TRBV7-6	15	NA	TGTGCCAGCAGCTTACCGGGGGGGCACACCGGGGAGCTGTTTTTT	CASSLPGGHTGELFF
TRBJ2-7	NA	TRBV11-2	14	few	TGTGCCAGCAGCTTAGTGGCGGCATCCTACGAGCAGTACTTC	CASSLVAASYEQYF
TRBJ1-1	NA	TRBV5-1	12	NA	TGCGCCAGCAGCTTCAGGGGATCTGAAGCTTTCTTT	CASSFRGSEAFF
TRBJ2-3	NA	TRBV27	12	NA	TGTGCCAGCAGTTCTAACACAGATACGCAGTATTTT	CASSSNTDTQYF
TRBJ2-1	NA	TRBV13	13	NA	TGTGCCAGCAGCTTATTAACCTACAATGAGCAGTTCTTC	CASSLLTYNEQFF
TRBJ1-3	TRBD1	TRBV9	15	NA	TGTGCCAGCAGCGGACAGGGTACCTCTGGAAACACCATATATTTT	CASSGQGTSGNTIYF
TRBJ1-4	NA	TRBV19	15	NA	TGTGCCAGTACTGACGGAGCTGCAACTAATGAAAAACTGTTTTTT	CASTDGAATNEKLFF
TRBJ1-1	NA	TRBV5-1	14	NA	TGCGCCAGCAGCTCCCTAAATACGAACACTGAAGCTTTCTTT	CASSSLNTNTEAFF
TRBJ2-1	NA	TRBV29-1	13	NA	TGCAGCGTTGTGGCCACGACTGGAAATGAGCAGTTCTTC	CSVVATTGNEQFF
TRBJ2-1	TRBD2	TRBV5-4	15	NA	TGTGCCAGCAGCTTGGTGACTAGCGGGGTTCGTGAGCAGTTCTTC	CASSLVTSGVREQFF
TRBJ2-1	NA	TRBV9	13	few	TGTGCCAGCAGCGTAGGGGCTTACAATGAGCAGTTCTTC	CASSVGAYNEQFF
TRBJ1-2	NA	TRBV5-1	14	NA	TGCGCCAGCAGCTTAATAATAGCTAACTATGGCTACACCTTC	CASSLIIANYGYTF
TRBJ1-3	NA	TRBV30	13	NA	TGTGCCTGTCTCGGGAGTTCTGGAAACACCATATATTTT	CACLGSSGNTIYF
TRBJ2-5	NA	TRBV7-2	14	NA	TGTGCCAGCAGCTTAGAGAGGACTGAAGAGACCCAGTACTTC	CASSLERTEETQYF
TRBJ2-1	NA	TRBV5-1	16	NA	TGCGCCAGCAGCTTGGCCGACTATGGATCCTACAATGAGCAGTTCTTC	CASSLADYGSYNEQFF
TRBJ2-1	NA	TRBV5-1	15	NA	TGCGCCAGCAGCTTGACAGGTAGTTCCTACAATGAGCAGTTCTTC	CASSLTGSSYNEQFF
TRBJ1-1	TRBD1	TRBV5-1	16	NA	TGCGCCAGCAGCTTGGATGGACAGGTTTTAACGGGAGAAGCTTTCTTT	CASSLDGQVLTGEAFF
TRBJ1-1	TRBD1	TRBV28	14	NA	TGTGCCAGCAGTACCCCAGGGGGGAACACTGAAGCTTTCTTT	CASSTPGGNTEAFF
TRBJ2-1	TRBD2	TRBV5-1	15	NA	TGCGCCAGCAGCTTAACGGAGGCGGGAGTTAATGAGCAGTTCTTC	CASSLTEAGVNEQFF
TRBJ1-2	NA	TRBV7-9	15	NA	TGTGCCAGCAGCTCCTCTGATATATACAGGCCCGGCTACACCTTC	CASSSSDIYRPGYTF
TRBJ2-1	NA	TRBV6-4	11	once	TGTGCCAGCAGTGACGGGAGGAAACAGTTCTTC	CASSDGRKQFF
TRBJ2-7	TRBD2	TRBV11-3	17	once	TGTGCCAGCAGTATAGGCTATGGCGGGAGGGCCTTCCACGAGCAGTACTTC	CASSIGYGGRAFHEQYF
TRBJ2-7	NA	TRBV18	14	NA	TGTGCCAGCTCACCACCGTCCTTCTCCTCCGAGCAGTACTTC	CASSPPSFSSEQYF
TRBJ2-3	NA	TRBV5-1	15	NA	TGCGCCAGCAGCCTGAGGACAGTCAGTCGCGATACGCAGTATTTT	CASSLRTVSRDTQYF
TRBJ1-2	NA	TRBV30	14	NA	TGTGCCTGGAGTTATAGCCTCTCAAGCTATGGCTACACCTTC	CAWSYSLSSYGYTF
TRBJ1-6	NA	TRBV9	15	NA	TGTGCCAGCAGCGAGGACAGAACCTATAATTCACCCCTCCACTTT	CASSEDRTYNSPLHF